The clone carrying this T cell receptor beta chain was seen many times. TCR beta CDR3 regions were amplified from RNA transcripts. An initial round of RT-PCR targeting the TCR CDR3 relied on the HTBI primer set. From the multiplex PCR reads, TCRdb called clonotypes with MiXCR, one entry per CDR3 protein. The sample holds 340,000 or so distinct CDR3 sequences, roughly a fifth seen once. The data derive from a study of T cells in Graves' hyperthyroidism and ophthalmopathy. Input material: blood. This receptor was taken from a woman between 45 and 60 years old with Graves' hyperthyroidism.

As DNA, the CDR3 is TGCAGTGCTAGAAACCAGGGGGCGCGATCACCCCTCCACTTT. Amino acids: CSARNQGARSPLHF. The chain couples TRBV20-1 to TRBJ1-6; 8 positions match TRBD1. Germline values: CDR1 DFQATT, CDR2 SNEGSKA (reference sequence). This CDR3 is 14 amino acids long. V was pared by 2 bases and J by 10 bases, with 7 bases of the junction left unmatched.